The 30 T cell receptor beta chains listed next were all sequenced from one sample in a study of tumor and adjacent non-tumor tissue in lung cancer. The library came from three nested PCR rounds adapted from ARM-PCR protocols. Via MiXCR, TCRdb re-called the multiplex PCR reads, giving one row per CDR3 protein. This sample has some 120,000 distinct CDR3 sequences, with 66% found just once. No cell sorting was done before RNA was extracted from the tissue. The sample consisted of lung tumor tissue. The receptors were gathered from a man under 40 with non-small cell lung cancer.

V is TRBV5-5 and J is TRBJ1-1; 7 bases are shared with TRBD1. The CDR3 is made up of 14 amino acids. The V gene's germline CDR1 is SGHKS and CDR2 YYEKEE (reference sequence). V trimming: 8 bases; J trimming: 0 bases; junction bases outside the gene matches: 7. The CDR3 region is CARRLGQVNTEAFF. For the CDR3, the DNA is TGTGCCAGAAGGCTTGGACAGGTGAACACTGAAGCTTTCTTT.

Worth noting for this clonotype: The CDR3 carries no conserved terminal phenylalanine or tryptophan, so it likely arises from a read error. The chain employs TRBV4-3 and TRBJ2-7; TRBD2 agrees at 11 bases. The germline CDR1 and CDR2 sequences are LGHNA and YSLEER. The CDR3 consists of 15 residues. Unmatched junction bases numbered 3, after V lost 0 bases and J lost 5 bases. CDR3 sequence (DNA): TGCGCCAGCAGCCAAGACGGGACTAGCGGTGACGAGCAGTACATC. Its protein product is CASSQDGTSGDEQYI.

For this clonotype: It may be a read error: a sequence one base away is much more abundant. V gene TRBV6-5 combines with J gene TRBJ2-1, with D possibly matching TRBD1 (6 bases). Germline V gene data show CDR1 as MNHEY and CDR2 as SVGAGI. This CDR3 is built from 13 residues. CDR3 DNA: TGTGCCAGGAGTTACTTTACAGGGAATGAGCAGTTCTTC. Translated, it gives CARSYFTGNEQFF.

Details on this clonotype: A much larger clone sits a single nucleotide away, making a read error possible. J is TRBJ1-6 and V is TRBV20-1; D might be TRBD1 (6 bases). Germline values: CDR1 DFQATT, CDR2 SNEGSKA (reference sequence). CDR3 length equals 15 residues. The chain's CDR3 is CSARRDRLGNSSLHF. As DNA, the CDR3 is TGCAGTGCTAGACGCGACAGGTTAGGGAATTCATCCCTCCACTTT.

As regards this clonotype: Without the conserved terminal phenylalanine or tryptophan, this CDR3 likely stems from a read error. The chain has TRBV29-1 and TRBJ1-1, with 10 bases matching TRBD1. Germline values: CDR1 SQVTM, CDR2 ANQGSEA. The CDR3 totals 14 residues. This chain's CDR3 is CSVERTGGRIEAFY. The CDR3 DNA is TGCAGTGTTGAAAGGACAGGGGGAAGGATTGAAGCTTTCTAT.

A remark on this clonotype: This may be a read error, as it is one base from a much larger clone. This rearrangement joins TRBV6-5 to TRBJ1-5, with a weak D call TRBD1 (5 bases). Trimming removed 6 bases at V and 6 bases at J, with 12 bases between. CDR3 length: 13 residues. Looked up from germline, CDR1 is MNHEY and CDR2 is SVGAGI. The CDR3 loop reads CASSQQRGQPQHF. The CDR3, as DNA: TGTGCCAGCAGCCAACAGAGGGGTCAGCCCCAGCATTTT.

The rearrangement joins TRBV7-3 to TRBJ2-7; possibly TRBD1 or TRBD2 for D (5 bases each). CDR3 length: 14 amino acids. V was trimmed by 2 bases and J by 0 bases, leaving 8 bases between them. Germline CDR1 is SGHTA and CDR2 is FQGTGA. The CDR3 sequence: CASSLGDPSYEQYF. CDR3 in DNA: TGTGCCAGCAGCTTAGGGGACCCCTCCTACGAGCAGTACTTC.

Notes on this clonotype: At one of its ends the junction is not consistent with the germline gene, which may arise from a read error. The gene calls are TRBV12-5 and TRBJ1-1; D may be TRBD1 (5 bases). This CDR3 spans 14 amino acids. CDR1 is LGHNT, CDR2 FRNRAP, per germline. CDR3 loop: CASGWLPGDTEVFF. The DNA for the CDR3 is TGTGCTAGTGGCTGGCTACCGGGGGATACTGAAGTTTTCTTT.

The genes are TRBV7-9 and TRBJ1-6; 7 nucleotides agree with TRBD1. CDR3 length: 14 amino acids. V trimming: 7 bases; J trimming: 9 bases; junction bases outside the gene matches: 9. Looked up from germline, CDR1 is SEHNR and CDR2 is FQNEAQ (reference sequence). The CDR3 here is CASTQTGSGSPLHF. The DNA for the CDR3 is TGTGCCAGCACCCAGACAGGGTCCGGTTCACCCCTCCACTTT.

The chain joins TRBV10-3 to TRBJ2-7; the D gene is possibly TRBD2 (5 bases). Germline V gene data show CDR1 as ENHRY and CDR2 as SYGVKD. V shed 2 bases and J shed 11 bases, with 13 bases lying between them. This CDR3 spans 12 amino acids. The CDR3 sequence is CAISEGGSGEYF. The CDR3 bases are TGTGCCATCAGTGAGGGTGGGAGCGGCGAGTACTTC.

This clonotype has only one observation. Lacking the conserved final phenylalanine or tryptophan, this CDR3 likely reflects a read error. This chain uses TRBV11-2 with TRBJ2-7, with a tentative D call TRBD1 (7 bases). Germline-derived CDR1 and CDR2 are SGHAT and FQNNGV. The length of the CDR3 is 13 residues. The CDR3 region is CASSLDREDEQYL. In nucleotides, the CDR3 is TGTGCAAGCAGCTTAGACAGGGAGGACGAGCAGTACCTC.

To note about this clonotype: Given a much more abundant clone one base away, this may be a read error. The CDR3 DNA reads TGTGCCAGCAGTTCACAAACGGGACATTGGGATGAGCAGTTCTTC. As protein: CASSSQTGHWDEQFF. This chain connects TRBV6-5 to TRBJ2-1; D may be TRBD1 (6 bases). CDR3 length: 15 residues. From germline, CDR1 is MNHEY and CDR2 SVGAGI. V was trimmed by 4 bases and J by 8 bases, leaving 18 bases between them.

As for this clonotype: Relative to the germline gene, one junction end is altered; a read error may explain this. The rearrangement links TRBV6-5 to TRBJ1-1; maybe TRBD1 (5 bases). Germline V gene data show CDR1 as MNHEY and CDR2 as SVGAGI. There are 13 residues in the CDR3. CDR3 sequence: CTSSGHLNTEAFF. Here the CDR3 DNA reads TGTACCAGCAGTGGACACTTGAACACTGAAGCTTTCTTT.

This clonotype was recorded only once. The conserved closing phenylalanine or tryptophan is absent in this CDR3, likely reflecting a read error. This chain links TRBV19 with TRBJ1-1; D might be TRBD1 (6 bases). The CDR3 loop spans 14 amino acids. The V gene lost 11 bases and the J gene lost 1 base, with 17 bases spanning the gap. CDR1 LNHDA and CDR2 SQIVND come from the germline V gene (reference sequence). For the CDR3, the DNA is TGTGCCGGTACTCTAGGCAGGGGGAACACTGAAGCTTTCTAT. This codes for CAGTLGRGNTEAFY.

In regard to this clonotype: A read error may explain this, as a much larger clone is one base away. The J gene is TRBJ2-5, the V gene TRBV20-1; D unresolved. Looked up from germline, CDR1 is DFQATT and CDR2 is SNEGSKA (reference sequence). The CDR3 runs to 12 residues. The CDR3 bases are TGCTGTGCTAGAGCTCCCGGGGAGACCCAGTACTTC. Translated: CCARAPGETQYF.

This clonotype was seen only a few times. The gene calls are TRBV5-5 and TRBJ2-7, with TRBD2 matching 11 bases. The CDR3 sequence is 17 residues long. CDR1 is SGHKS, CDR2 YYEKEE, per germline (reference sequence). V lost 3 bases, J lost 2 bases, and 10 bases stayed unmatched. The CDR3 spells CASSSNPSGRTAYEQYF. CDR3 nucleotides: TGTGCCAGCAGCTCGAATCCTAGCGGGAGGACCGCCTACGAGCAGTACTTC.

Concerning this clonotype itself: A read error may be the cause here, since a much bigger clone is one base away. This chain links TRBV12-3 or TRBV12-4 with TRBJ2-7; D is uncertain. The CDR3 contains 15 residues. V lost 6 bases, J lost 5 bases, and 20 bases lay in between. CDR3: CASSPGPRRINEQYF. The CDR3 DNA is TGTGCCAGCAGCCCAGGCCCTCGGCGGATAAACGAGCAGTACTTC.

Comment on this clonotype: A clone one base away is much larger, so this may be a read error. V gene TRBV11-1 combines with J gene TRBJ2-1; D gene uncertain. Germline assignment: CDR1 SGHAT and CDR2 FQDESV (reference sequence). CDR3 length: 13 amino acids. V lost 2 bases, J lost 8 bases, and 10 bases lay in between. The CDR3 reads CASSLLPLDEQFF. The CDR3 DNA sequence: TGTGCCAGCAGCTTACTTCCGCTGGATGAGCAGTTCTTC.

About this clonotype: A read error may be the cause here, since a much bigger clone is one base away. The chain employs TRBV29-1 and TRBJ2-5, with TRBD1 identical over 11 bases. From germline, CDR1 is SQVTM and CDR2 ANQGSEA. The CDR3 spans 16 residues. CDR3 amino acids: CNVEDPGQGVQETQYF. In DNA form, the CDR3 reads TGCAACGTTGAAGACCCGGGACAGGGGGTTCAAGAGACCCAGTACTTC.

Of note for this clonotype: The CDR3 does not end in the conserved phenylalanine or tryptophan, so this is likely a read error. The limits of the CDR3 on the DNA are not certain, so only TCRdb's listed CDR3 is given. This chain uses TRBV11-2 with TRBJ2-1; the table's D call of TRBD2 was not tested on the DNA. Germline V gene data show CDR1 as SGHAT and CDR2 as FQNNGV. From its first to its last residue, the CDR3 has 16 amino acids. The CDR3 protein is CASSLYASASYNEQLL.

Comments on this clonotype: This sequence may be a read error, since a much larger clone differs from it by one base. The chain joins TRBV12-3 or TRBV12-4 to TRBJ2-5; possible D gene TRBD2, 6 bases. The CDR3 extends over 13 amino acids. The CDR3 DNA sequence: TGTGCCAGCACCGGGAGTTACCAAGAGGCCCAGTACTTC. Translation: CASTGSYQEAQYF.

With respect to this clonotype: A much larger clone differs by one base, so this may be a read error. Since no conserved phenylalanine or tryptophan closes the CDR3, a read error is the likely cause. The chain carries TRBV29-1 and TRBJ2-7; perhaps TRBD2 as D (5 bases). The CDR3 sequence is 11 residues long. The germline gives CDR1 SQVTM, CDR2 ANQGSEA. The ends were cut back, 3 bases at V and 5 bases at J, with 8 bases in the middle. The CDR3 is CSVDWGDEQYY. The CDR3 DNA is TGCAGCGTTGATTGGGGAGACGAGCAGTACTAC.

At least ten counts were recorded for this clonotype. The rearrangement links TRBV5-1 to TRBJ2-7; no reliable D call. V was trimmed by 4 bases and J by 5 bases, leaving 13 bases between them. In germline, CDR1 is SGHRS, CDR2 YFSETQ. This CDR3 is 13 amino acids long. This CDR3 reads CASSEGRADEQYF. The CDR3 DNA is TGCGCCAGCAGCGAAGGTAGGGCGGACGAGCAGTACTTC.

Regarding this clonotype: A much bigger clone sits one base away, suggesting this may be a read error. The V gene is TRBV29-1, the J gene TRBJ1-4, with D perhaps TRBD1 (5 bases). Trimming removed 4 bases from V and 4 bases from J, with 16 bases in between. CDR1 is SQVTM and CDR2 is ANQGSEA in the germline V gene. The CDR3 is 15 amino acids. The chain's CDR3 is CSVGRGRGFNEKLFF. CDR3 DNA: TGCAGCGTTGGTCGCGGTCGGGGGTTTAATGAAAAACTGTTTTTT.

This clonotype was found many times. The J gene is TRBJ2-3, the V gene TRBV10-1; D not certain. Germline CDR1 is WNHNN and CDR2 is SYGVQD (reference sequence). The CDR3 covers 12 residues. Trimming took 2 bases from V and 8 from J, leaving 8 bases between them. CDR3 protein: CASSEVLGTQYF. CDR3 coding DNA: TGCGCCAGCAGTGAGGTCCTAGGTACGCAGTATTTT.

Regarding this clonotype: The junction departs from germline at one end; a sequencing error may be responsible. The rearrangement uses TRBV6-1 and TRBJ2-5; D may be TRBD1 (5 bases). The CDR3 sequence is 13 residues long. CDR1 and CDR2 (germline): MNHNS, SASEGT. CDR3 in amino acids: CASSDGAQETQYF. The CDR3 bases are TGTGCCAGCAGCGATGGGGCCCAAGAGACACAGTACTTC.

As for this clonotype: Germline and junction disagree at one end, which may indicate a read error. The V gene is TRBV20-1, the J gene TRBJ2-1, with D perhaps being TRBD1 or TRBD2 (5 bases each). The CDR3 length is 14 residues. Looked up from germline, CDR1 is DFQATT and CDR2 is SNEGSKA (reference sequence). The CDR3 DNA follows: TGCAGTGCGAGATACGGGGCCTCATACAATGAGCACTTCTTC. This encodes CSARYGASYNEHFF.

V gene TRBV6-4 combines with J gene TRBJ2-2; D ambiguous. The V end lost 0 bases, the J end lost 1 base, and 9 bases lay between the germline ends. In germline, CDR1 is MRHNA, CDR2 SNTAGT. CDR3 size: 16 residues. The CDR3 DNA follows: TGTGCCAGCAGTGACTCTGCGGCCCTGAACACCGGGGAGCTGTTTTTT. It yields the protein CASSDSAALNTGELFF.

This sequence joins TRBV12-3 or TRBV12-4 and TRBJ2-5; the D gene is possibly TRBD2 (5 bases). Trimming removed 10 bases at V and 5 bases at J, with 14 bases between. The length of the CDR3 is 12 residues. CDR3 bases: TGTGCCACCCAGGAGGTGGGGGAGACCCAGTACTTC. Its translation is CATQEVGETQYF.

J is TRBJ2-3 and V is TRBV13; TRBD2 matches at 7 bases. With V trimmed by 3 bases and J by 5 bases, 5 bases remained unmatched. In germline, CDR1 is PRHDT, CDR2 FYEKMQ (reference sequence). The length of the CDR3 is 14 residues. The CDR3 nucleotides read TGTGCCAGCAGCTTCCGGGGGGTGAGAGATACGCAGTATTTT. Translation: CASSFRGVRDTQYF.